This TCR beta chain was sequenced in a study of cytomegalovirus exposure and HLA in healthy donors. Study as a whole: Some 85 million unique TCRs, all from HLA-typed donors, were included in an early release of the data. Notes on the study in general: Later genetic work tied a missense DCLRE1C variant to beta-chain V and J trimming. The study listed 164 cytomegalovirus-associated TCR beta chains. Both high specificity and high sensitivity reportedly marked the classifier's diagnosis of cytomegalovirus status.

V was clipped by 3 bases and J by 3 bases; unmatched bases: 7. The CDR3 sequence is 15 residues long. CDR1 and CDR2 from the germline V gene are MDHEN and SYDVKM. Primers included in the PCR were 60 Vbeta and 13 Jbeta primers. Sequencing used immunoSEQ multiplex PCR; TCRdb keeps in-frame clones, though not all of them. The repertoire holds hundreds of thousands of clones, approximately 80% seen once, with 0.22% in the top ten. In regard to this clone: What it recognizes is unknown.

This TCR derives from a girl aged 2-9 years in good health and CMV-seronegative. The V call is TRBV28, the J call TRBJ1-2, with 7 bases identical to TRBD1. The sample comprised PBMCs. In nucleotides, the CDR3 is TGTGCCAGCAGTTTCGGACAGGACATTTACTATGGCTACACCTTC. Its translation: CASSFGQDIYYGYTF.